This T cell receptor beta chain derives from a study of T cells in Graves' hyperthyroidism and ophthalmopathy. RNA transcripts served as the template for amplifying TCR beta CDR3 regions. The HTBI primer set was used in a first-round RT-PCR of the TCR CDR3. TCRdb analysed the multiplex PCR reads with MiXCR anew, one entry per CDR3 protein. The table includes more than 650,000 distinct CDR3 sequences, 11% to 15% detected once. Trimming stripped 0 bases from V and 6 bases from J, with 9 bases between. This CDR3 is built from 13 residues. The germline CDR1 and CDR2 sequences are MNHEY and SVGAGI. This clonotype was seen at least ten times. Its antigen is not known. Study observations and caveats: Ophthalmopathy cases were set apart from stable hyperthyroidism by a 13 V-J model.

It was considered stable Graves' hyperthyroidism when ophthalmopathy did not progress within 18 months. On the basis of clinical symptoms, serum thyroxine and TRAb, thyroid ultrasound and orbital computed tomography, diagnoses were made. The gene calls are TRBV6-5 and TRBJ2-7; perhaps TRBD2 as D (6 bases). The sequenced material came from blood. This TCR was sampled from a woman younger than 30 with Graves' hyperthyroidism. CDR3 bases: TGTGCCAGCAGTTACTCGGGGGGTCCCGAGCAGTACTTC. It specifies CASSYSGGPEQYF.